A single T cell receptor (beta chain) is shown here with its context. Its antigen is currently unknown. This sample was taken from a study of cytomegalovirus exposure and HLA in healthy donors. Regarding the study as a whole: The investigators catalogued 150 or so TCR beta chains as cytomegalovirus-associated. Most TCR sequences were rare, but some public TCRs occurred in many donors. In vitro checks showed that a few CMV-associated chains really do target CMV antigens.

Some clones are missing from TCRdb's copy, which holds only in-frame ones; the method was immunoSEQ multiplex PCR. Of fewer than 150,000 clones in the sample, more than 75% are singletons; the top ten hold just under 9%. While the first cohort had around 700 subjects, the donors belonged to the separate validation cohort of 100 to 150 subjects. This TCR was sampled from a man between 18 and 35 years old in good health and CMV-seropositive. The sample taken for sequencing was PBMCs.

The CDR3 protein is CASSLGARATGNTIYF. DNA of the CDR3: TGTGCCAGCAGCTTAGGGGCGCGAGCTACTGGAAACACCATATATTTT. The chain links TRBV7-6 to TRBJ1-3, with unresolved D. The CDR3 extends over 16 amino acids. Germline V gene lookup returns CDR1 SGHVS and CDR2 FNYEAQ. The V gene lost 1 base and the J gene lost 2 bases, with 12 bases spanning the gap. Combining the CDR3 with reference TRBV7-6 and TRBJ1-3 gives the whole variable domain GAGVSQSPRYKVTKRGQDVALRCDPISGHVSLYWYRQALGQGPEFLTYFNYEAQQDKSGLPNDRFSAERPEGSISTLTIQRTEQRDSAMYRCASSLGARATGNTIYFGEGSWLTVV.